These 13 T cell receptor beta chains came from one sample sequenced in a study of cytomegalovirus exposure and HLA in healthy donors. Primers included in the PCR were 60 Vbeta and 13 Jbeta primers. Assay used: immunoSEQ multiplex PCR; TCRdb lists only in-frame clones, some missing. Here the sample table reports under 70,000 clones. The sample was PBMCs. These receptors all come from a man in his fifties in good health and CMV-seropositive.

This sequence joins TRBV28 and TRBJ2-7, with 13 bases lining up with TRBD2. The CDR3 is 16 amino acids. Losses at the gene ends were 6 bases for V and 2 bases for J; bases not matched to a gene: 7. The germline V gene encodes CDR1 MDHEN and CDR2 SYDVKM. In nucleotides, the CDR3 is TGTGCCAGCAGCCCCCGACTAGCGGGAGGACCCTACGAGCAGTACTTC. It specifies CASSPRLAGGPYEQYF. Full variable domain (rest looked up from reference TRBV28 and TRBJ2-7): DVKVTQSSRYLVKRTGEKVFLECVQDMDHENMFWYRQDPGLGLRLIYFSYDVKMKEKGDIPEGYSVSREKKERFSLILESASTNQTSMYLCASSPRLAGGPYEQYFGPGTRLTVT.

The chain is built from TRBV7-6 and TRBJ1-2; possible D gene TRBD1, 5 bases. Trimming removed 1 base at V and 11 bases at J, with 17 bases between. The CDR3 runs 14 residues. Germline V lookup: CDR1 SGHVS, CDR2 FNYEAQ. CDR3 coding DNA: TGTGCCAGCAGCTTAGAGGCAGATCAGGGTCGGTACACCTTC. It yields the protein CASSLEADQGRYTF.

Details on this clone: Other DNA variants within this sample encode the same CDR3. The chain is built from TRBV28 and TRBJ1-1; possibly TRBD1 for D (5 bases). The V end was cut by 5 bases, the J end by 8 bases, with 15 bases between. Germline loops: CDR1 MDHEN, CDR2 SYDVKM. This CDR3 is 13 amino acids long. CDR3 loop: CASSPTWGGEAFF. In DNA form, the CDR3 reads TGTGCCAGCAGTCCCACCTGGGGGGGAGAAGCTTTCTTT. The full variable domain, completed using reference TRBV28 and TRBJ1-1, is DVKVTQSSRYLVKRTGEKVFLECVQDMDHENMFWYRQDPGLGLRLIYFSYDVKMKEKGDIPEGYSVSREKKERFSLILESASTNQTSMYLCASSPTWGGEAFFGQGTRLTVV.

The chain is built from TRBV30 and TRBJ2-5, with D possibly matching TRBD1 (5 bases). The length of the CDR3 is 13 residues. V lost 1 base and J 5 bases, leaving 11 bases between the germline ends. CDR1 is GTSNPN, CDR2 SVGIG, per germline (reference sequence). The CDR3 reads CAWSGQPMETQYF. CDR3 coding DNA: TGTGCCTGGAGTGGACAGCCTATGGAGACCCAGTACTTC.

V and J are TRBV7-2 and TRBJ1-1, with 7 nucleotides matching TRBD1. V was pared by 5 bases and J by 9 bases, with 9 bases of the junction left unmatched. The CDR3 is 13 amino acids. The V gene's germline CDR1 is SGHTA and CDR2 FQGNSA. CDR3 loop: CASSSHGQEKAFF. For the CDR3, the DNA is TGTGCCAGCAGCAGCCACGGACAGGAAAAAGCTTTCTTT.

The V call is TRBV6-5, the J call TRBJ1-6, with D possibly matching TRBD1 (5 bases). CDR3 length equals 15 residues. Germline CDR1 reads MNHEY; CDR2 reads SVGAGI. Trimming cost V 0 bases and J 10 bases, with 13 bases left between them. The CDR3 DNA is TGTGCCAGCAGTTACTCGGACAAATCAATATCACCCCTCCACTTT. Its protein is CASSYSDKSISPLHF.

The J gene is TRBJ1-1, the V gene TRBV7-2; D call uncertain. V dropped 6 bases and J dropped 0 bases, with 17 bases sitting between them. The CDR3 length is 16 residues. CDR1 is SGHTA and CDR2 is FQGNSA in the germline V gene. The CDR3 protein is CASRIGRGPMNTEAFF. In DNA, the CDR3 is TGTGCCAGCAGAATAGGGAGAGGTCCCATGAACACTGAAGCTTTCTTT.

The V gene is TRBV29-1, the J gene TRBJ2-7, with 8 nucleotides matching TRBD1. Per germline, CDR1 SQVTM and CDR2 ANQGSEA. The CDR3 spans 14 residues. With 0 bases clipped from V and 3 bases from J, the junction kept 4 bases outside the gene matches. CDR3 nucleotides: TGCAGCGTTGAAGAAATGGGACAGGACTACGAGCAGTACTTC. This translates into CSVEEMGQDYEQYF.

The chain combines TRBV5-4 with TRBJ2-7, with TRBD2 matching over 7 bases. V dropped 1 base and J dropped 2; count of bases not matched to a gene: 18. Germline CDR1 is SGHNT and CDR2 is YYREEE (reference sequence). CDR3 length: 19 amino acids. This CDR3 is CASSLYSGGPSLSTYEQYF. In nucleotides, the CDR3 is TGTGCCAGCAGCTTGTACTCGGGAGGCCCCAGCCTTAGCACCTACGAGCAGTACTTC.

This chain joins TRBV30 and TRBJ2-7, with 8 positions matching TRBD1. Germline values: CDR1 GTSNPN, CDR2 SVGIG (reference sequence). J gave up 9 bases and V 7 bases, and 17 bases lay outside the gene matches. The CDR3 has 14 residues. CDR3: CASNPTGAPGGQYF. The DNA for the CDR3 is TGTGCCTCCAACCCGACAGGGGCCCCGGGTGGGCAGTACTTC.

The chain combines TRBV11-3 with TRBJ2-7; TRBD2 aligns across 10 bases. With 4 bases clipped from V and 3 bases from J, the junction kept 3 bases outside the gene matches. The germline V gene encodes CDR1 SGHNT and CDR2 YENEEA. The CDR3 sequence is 14 residues long. CDR3 protein: CASSWASGSYEQYF. The CDR3 DNA sequence: TGTGCCAGCAGCTGGGCTAGCGGGAGCTACGAGCAGTACTTC. The full variable domain, its missing parts supplied by reference TRBV11-3 and TRBJ2-7, is EAGVVQSPRYKIIEKKQPVAFWCNPISGHNTLYWYLQNLGQGPELLIRYENEEAVDDSQLPKDRFSAERLKGVDSTLKIQPAELGDSAVYLCASSWASGSYEQYFGPGTRLTVT.

About this clone itself: The junction departs from germline at one end; a sequencing error may be responsible. The chain employs TRBV28 and TRBJ2-2; TRBD1 might be the D (7 bases). This CDR3 is 14 amino acids long. Germline CDR1 is MDHEN and CDR2 is SYDVKM. The CDR3 sequence: CASTNPDRAGGLFF. For the CDR3, the DNA is TGTGCCAGCACCAACCCAGACAGGGCCGGGGGGCTGTTTTTT.

The rearrangement uses TRBV28 and TRBJ1-2; 9 bases are shared with TRBD1. This CDR3 comprises 15 residues. With 4 bases clipped from V and 8 bases from J, the junction kept 11 bases outside the gene matches. Germline loops: CDR1 MDHEN, CDR2 SYDVKM. In DNA form, the CDR3 reads TGTGCCAGCAGTTCTCGGGACAGGGAAAGGCGCGGCTACACCTTC. Encoded protein: CASSSRDRERRGYTF.